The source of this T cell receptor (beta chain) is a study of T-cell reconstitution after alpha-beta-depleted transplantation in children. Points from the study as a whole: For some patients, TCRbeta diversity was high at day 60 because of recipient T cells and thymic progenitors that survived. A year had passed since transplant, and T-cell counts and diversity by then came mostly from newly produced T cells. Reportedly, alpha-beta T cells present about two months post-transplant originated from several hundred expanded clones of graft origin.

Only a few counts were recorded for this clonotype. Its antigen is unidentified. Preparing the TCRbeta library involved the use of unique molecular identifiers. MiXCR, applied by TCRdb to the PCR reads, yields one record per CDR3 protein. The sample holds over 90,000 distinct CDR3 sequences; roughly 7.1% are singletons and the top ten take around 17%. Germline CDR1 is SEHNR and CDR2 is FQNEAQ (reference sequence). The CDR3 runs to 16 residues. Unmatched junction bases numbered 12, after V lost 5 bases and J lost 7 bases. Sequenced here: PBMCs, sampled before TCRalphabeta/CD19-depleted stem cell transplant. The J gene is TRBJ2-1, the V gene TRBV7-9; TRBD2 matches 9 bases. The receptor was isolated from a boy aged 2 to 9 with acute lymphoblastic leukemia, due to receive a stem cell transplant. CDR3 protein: CASSQRLSGGLNEQFF. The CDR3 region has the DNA TGTGCCAGCAGCCAACGACTAAGCGGGGGGCTGAATGAGCAGTTCTTC.